The text below deals with one T cell receptor (beta chain). Reverse transcription of 0.5 to 1 ug RNA was performed with random hexamers. With immunoSEQ multiplex PCR, TCR beta CDR3 was amplified across 54 Vbeta and 13 Jbeta. From the immunoSEQ multiplex PCR reads, TCRdb called clonotypes with MiXCR, one entry per CDR3 protein. The table lists more than 110,000 distinct CDR3 sequences, 85% to 95% of them singletons. This sample was included in a study of CD8 T cells in Susac syndrome. This CDR3 is built from 14 residues. The junction had 2 bases not matched to a gene; V was cut back by 3 bases and J by 3 bases. Germline CDR1 and CDR2: SGHAT and FQNNGV.

This clonotype originated in a human donor in good health. The chain has TRBV11-2 and TRBJ1-1; 9 nucleotides agree with TRBD1. Sequencing was performed on CD8+ T cells from PBMCs. The CDR3 nucleotides are TGTGCCAGCAGCTTCCGGACAGGGGACACTGAAGCTTTCTTT. The encoded protein is CASSFRTGDTEAFF.